This entry lists 12 T cell receptor beta chains sequenced from one sample in a study of siplizumab effects on memory and regulatory T cells. Using immunoSEQ multiplex PCR, the repertoire was profiled, and TCRdb retains in-frame clones only, with some absent. Altogether nearly 85,000 clones are present, over 90% being singletons, with the ten largest covering under 20%. The sequenced material came from CD8+ T cells sorted from blood. Every receptor here comes from a human donor in good health.

DNA for the CDR3: TGTGCCAGCAGCCCCGGGAGGCCATGGGAGACCCAGTACTTC. Amino acid sequence: CASSPGRPWETQYF. The chain couples TRBV6-5 to TRBJ2-5; 7 nucleotides agree with TRBD2. With 6 bases clipped from V and 5 bases from J, the junction kept 9 bases outside the gene matches. Germline CDR1 reads MNHEY; CDR2 reads SVGAGI. The CDR3 totals 14 residues.

The chain joins TRBV7-8 to TRBJ2-7; D tentatively fits TRBD1 or TRBD2 (5 bases each). Germline CDR1 is SGHVS and CDR2 is FQNEAQ. The ends were cut back, 6 bases at V and 4 bases at J, with 13 bases in the middle. The CDR3 extends over 13 amino acids. CDR3: CASSPGSLYEQYF. Here the CDR3 DNA reads TGTGCCAGCAGTCCAGGGAGTCTTTACGAGCAGTACTTC.

The V call is TRBV6-5, the J call TRBJ2-5; D is uncertain. The germline gives CDR1 MNHEY, CDR2 SVGAGI. CDR3 length: 13 residues. Trimming cost V 0 bases and J 5 bases, with 7 bases left between them. The CDR3 region is CASSYSGVETQYF. For the CDR3, the DNA is TGTGCCAGCAGTTACTCGGGTGTGGAGACCCAGTACTTC.

V gene TRBV7-8 combines with J gene TRBJ2-7, with D hard to call. The V end lost 1 base, the J end lost 1 base, and 5 bases lay between the germline ends. CDR1 and CDR2 (germline): SGHVS, FQNEAQ. The length of the CDR3 is 13 residues. CDR3 DNA sequence: TGTGCCAGCAGCTTAGACTTATCCTACGAGCAGTACTTC. Translation gives CASSLDLSYEQYF.

V usage is TRBV11-2 and J usage is TRBJ1-2, with a weak D call TRBD1 (5 bases). The CDR3 loop spans 13 amino acids. Germline V CDR1 and CDR2: SGHAT, FQNNGV. V was shortened by 3 bases and J by 5 bases, with 10 bases between the two germline ends. Here the CDR3 reads CASSLSRGYGYTF. DNA for the CDR3: TGTGCCAGCAGCTTGTCTAGGGGATATGGCTACACCTTC.

This rearrangement joins TRBV19 to TRBJ1-1; D uncertain. The V gene's germline CDR1 is LNHDA and CDR2 SQIVND (reference sequence). The CDR3 has 14 residues. Trimming left V 2 bases short and J 0 bases short, with 7 bases between. The DNA of the CDR3 is TGTGCCAGTAGTATATCAATAATGAACACTGAAGCTTTCTTT. This codes for CASSISIMNTEAFF. Together with reference TRBV19 and TRBJ1-1, the CDR3 gives the full variable domain: DGGITQSPKYLFRKEGQNVTLSCEQNLNHDAMYWYRQDPGQGLRLIYYSQIVNDFQKGDIAEGYSVSREKKESFPLTVTSAQKNPTAFYLCASSISIMNTEAFFGQGTRLTVV.

V gene TRBV30 combines with J gene TRBJ2-7; 9 bases are shared with TRBD1. The CDR3 consists of 15 residues. The germline CDR1 and CDR2 sequences are GTSNPN and SVGIG (reference sequence). V trimming: 3 bases; J trimming: 4 bases; junction bases outside the gene matches: 10. The chain's CDR3 is CAWRYPTGGRYEQYF. The CDR3 DNA reads TGTGCCTGGAGATATCCGACAGGGGGGAGGTACGAGCAGTACTTC.

This chain links TRBV4-1 with TRBJ1-1; TRBD1 matches at 7 bases. There are 16 residues in the CDR3. Germline V lookup: CDR1 MGHRA, CDR2 YSYEKL. The trim removed 5 bases at V and 1 base at J, leaving 10 bases unmatched. CDR3 residues: CASSTYPQGENTEAFF. CDR3 sequence (DNA): TGCGCCAGCAGCACATACCCCCAGGGGGAGAACACTGAAGCTTTCTTT.

This clone was seen a single time. The rearrangement joins TRBV11-2 to TRBJ2-5; weak D call: TRBD1 (5 bases). Germline V gene sequence: CDR1 SGHAT, CDR2 FQNNGV. V lost 5 bases and J 2 bases, leaving 12 bases between the germline ends. This CDR3 spans 14 amino acids. The CDR3 region is CASSRGQMQETQYF. CDR3 nucleotide sequence: TGTGCCAGCAGCCGAGGACAAATGCAAGAGACCCAGTACTTC.

V is TRBV7-8 and J is TRBJ2-2, with D possibly being TRBD1 or TRBD2 (5 bases each). V was clipped by 4 bases and J by 0 bases, with 15 bases between them. The CDR3 runs to 17 residues. Germline V lookup: CDR1 SGHVS, CDR2 FQNEAQ. CDR3 loop: CASSWEPGRTNTGELFF. CDR3 in DNA: TGTGCCAGCAGCTGGGAGCCGGGACGAACGAACACCGGGGAGCTGTTTTTT.

V gene TRBV27 combines with J gene TRBJ1-6, with no clear D. Trimming removed 7 bases from V and 9 bases from J, with 25 bases in between. The CDR3 loop spans 17 amino acids. Germline V gene sequence: CDR1 MNHEY, CDR2 SMNVEV (reference sequence). The DNA of the CDR3 is TGTGCCAGCAACCACAACGTGCCCCCAGCGGGCCTTTCACCCCTCCACTTT. As protein: CASNHNVPPAGLSPLHF.

The V call is TRBV7-9, the J call TRBJ2-5; possibly TRBD2 for D (5 bases). Per germline, CDR1 SEHNR and CDR2 FQNEAQ (reference sequence). V was pared by 1 base and J by 4 bases, with 13 bases between. CDR3 length: 15 residues. This chain's CDR3 is CASSLVLTEGETQYF. As DNA, the CDR3 is TGTGCCAGCAGCTTAGTTTTAACCGAGGGAGAGACCCAGTACTTC.